This is a list of T cell receptor beta chains from one sample in a study of vaccination effects on CD4 cells after COVID-19. The antigens of these receptors remain unknown. Here immunoSEQ multiplex PCR was the method, and the copy in TCRdb shows in-frame clones only, minus some. The sample yields 20,000 to 25,000 clones, approximately 77% seen once. This specimen was CD4+ T cells from PBMCs cultured with HCoV-NL63 spike peptides, taken after COVID-19 vaccination. The receptors derive from a human donor who received a COVID-19 vaccine. Both conserved end residues are part of each CDR3. Each record gives: J gene, V gene, D gene, CDR3 protein. A D gene is named only where the DNA matches it firmly.

j_gene: TRBJ2-1
v_gene: TRBV6-1
d_gene: .
CDR3aa: CASSEEVYNEQFF

j_gene: TRBJ1-4
v_gene: TRBV15
d_gene: .
CDR3aa: CATSRKTVHPTNEKLFF

j_gene: TRBJ1-1
v_gene: TRBV27
d_gene: .
CDR3aa: CASSLTRQSLNTEAFF

j_gene: TRBJ1-5
v_gene: TRBV19
d_gene: TRBD1
CDR3aa: CASSTQPTGGNQPQHF

j_gene: TRBJ2-6
v_gene: TRBV6-5
d_gene: .
CDR3aa: CASSYVSSGANVLTF

j_gene: TRBJ2-2
v_gene: TRBV28
d_gene: .
CDR3aa: CASEGRAELFF

j_gene: TRBJ2-7
v_gene: TRBV6-6
d_gene: .
CDR3aa: CASGPVNTYEQYF

j_gene: TRBJ1-1
v_gene: TRBV7-9
d_gene: .
CDR3aa: CASTPPWGDTEAFF

j_gene: TRBJ2-6
v_gene: TRBV10-2
d_gene: .
CDR3aa: CASSGGGLSGANVLTF

j_gene: TRBJ1-2
v_gene: TRBV19
d_gene: .
CDR3aa: CASRIPGIRRGYTF

j_gene: TRBJ1-6
v_gene: TRBV7-9
d_gene: TRBD1
CDR3aa: CASSFQGDNSPLHF

j_gene: TRBJ2-1
v_gene: TRBV10-3
d_gene: .
CDR3aa: CAISVWAGEDNEQFF

j_gene: TRBJ2-3
v_gene: TRBV18
d_gene: .
CDR3aa: CASSPPSTDTQYF

j_gene: TRBJ1-6
v_gene: TRBV7-6
d_gene: .
CDR3aa: CASSLIEGESPLHF

j_gene: TRBJ2-7
v_gene: TRBV28
d_gene: TRBD2
CDR3aa: CASKTGLAGYYEQYF

j_gene: TRBJ2-7
v_gene: TRBV6-1
d_gene: .
CDR3aa: CASSEGFRYEQYF

j_gene: TRBJ1-1
v_gene: TRBV6-1
d_gene: .
CDR3aa: CASSEAQTATEKAFF

j_gene: TRBJ1-1
v_gene: TRBV6-6
d_gene: TRBD1
CDR3aa: CASNNTGGHTEAFF

j_gene: TRBJ1-1
v_gene: TRBV3-1/TRBV3-2
d_gene: .
CDR3aa: CASSQSGAKSTEAFF

j_gene: TRBJ1-2
v_gene: TRBV2
d_gene: .
CDR3aa: CASSELGNYGYTF

j_gene: TRBJ1-6
v_gene: TRBV30
d_gene: .
CDR3aa: CAWAWGPPSSYNSPLHF

j_gene: TRBJ2-2
v_gene: TRBV18
d_gene: .
CDR3aa: CASSPEGSVGELFF

j_gene: TRBJ1-5
v_gene: TRBV6-1
d_gene: .
CDR3aa: CASSEAWQGGWPQHF

j_gene: TRBJ1-4
v_gene: TRBV5-1
d_gene: TRBD1
CDR3aa: CASSPGGKGEKLFF

j_gene: TRBJ2-1
v_gene: TRBV11-3
d_gene: TRBD2
CDR3aa: CASSLAGGLYNEQFF

j_gene: TRBJ1-5
v_gene: TRBV29-1
d_gene: .
CDR3aa: CSVEEGGGQPQHF

j_gene: TRBJ1-2
v_gene: TRBV5-8
d_gene: TRBD1
CDR3aa: CASSLLRGISYTF

j_gene: TRBJ2-7
v_gene: TRBV9
d_gene: TRBD1
CDR3aa: CASSQQRDRGEQYF

j_gene: TRBJ2-5
v_gene: TRBV24-1
d_gene: .
CDR3aa: CATSETGWAQETQYF

j_gene: TRBJ1-2
v_gene: TRBV11-1
d_gene: .
CDR3aa: CASSLASGANYGYTF

j_gene: TRBJ2-2
v_gene: TRBV9
d_gene: TRBD2
CDR3aa: CASSVRGGAAGELFF

j_gene: TRBJ1-3
v_gene: TRBV27
d_gene: .
CDR3aa: CASSPQIGNTIYF

j_gene: TRBJ1-4
v_gene: TRBV6-5
d_gene: .
CDR3aa: CASSSPGEKLFF

j_gene: TRBJ2-1
v_gene: TRBV19
d_gene: TRBD2
CDR3aa: CASSIPRGGRLTYNEQFF

j_gene: TRBJ2-1
v_gene: TRBV6-5
d_gene: .
CDR3aa: CASSYSGEQFF

j_gene: TRBJ1-1
v_gene: TRBV2
d_gene: .
CDR3aa: CASSGQGNTEAFF

j_gene: TRBJ1-1
v_gene: TRBV3-1/TRBV3-2
d_gene: TRBD1
CDR3aa: CASTGDRVSEAFF